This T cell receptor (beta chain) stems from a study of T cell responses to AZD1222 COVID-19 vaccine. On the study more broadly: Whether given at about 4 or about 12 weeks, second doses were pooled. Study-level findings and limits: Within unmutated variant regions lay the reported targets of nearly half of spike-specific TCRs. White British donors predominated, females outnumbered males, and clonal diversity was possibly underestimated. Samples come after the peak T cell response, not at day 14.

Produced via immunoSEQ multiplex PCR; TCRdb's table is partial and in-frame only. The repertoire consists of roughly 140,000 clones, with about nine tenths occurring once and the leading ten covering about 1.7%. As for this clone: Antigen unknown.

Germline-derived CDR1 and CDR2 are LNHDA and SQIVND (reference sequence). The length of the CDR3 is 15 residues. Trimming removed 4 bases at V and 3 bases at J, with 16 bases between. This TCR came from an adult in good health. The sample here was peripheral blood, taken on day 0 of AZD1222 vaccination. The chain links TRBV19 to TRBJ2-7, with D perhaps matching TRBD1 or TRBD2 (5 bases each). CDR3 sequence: CASSTRTGPFYEQYF. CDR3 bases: TGTGCCAGTAGTACCAGGACGGGGCCTTTCTACGAGCAGTACTTC. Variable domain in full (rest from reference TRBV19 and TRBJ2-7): DGGITQSPKYLFRKEGQNVTLSCEQNLNHDAMYWYRQDPGQGLRLIYYSQIVNDFQKGDIAEGYSVSREKKESFPLTVTSAQKNPTAFYLCASSTRTGPFYEQYFGPGTRLTVT.